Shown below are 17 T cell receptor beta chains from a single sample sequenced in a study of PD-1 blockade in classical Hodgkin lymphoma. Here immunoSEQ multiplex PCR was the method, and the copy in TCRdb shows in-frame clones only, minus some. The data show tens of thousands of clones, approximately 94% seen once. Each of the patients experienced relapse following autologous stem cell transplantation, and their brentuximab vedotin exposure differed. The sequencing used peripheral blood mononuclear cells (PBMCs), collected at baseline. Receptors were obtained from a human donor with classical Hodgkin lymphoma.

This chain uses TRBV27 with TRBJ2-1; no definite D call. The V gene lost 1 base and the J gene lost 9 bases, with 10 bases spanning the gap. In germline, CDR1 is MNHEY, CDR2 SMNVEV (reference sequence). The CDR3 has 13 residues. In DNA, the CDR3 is TGTGCCAGCAGTTTATTTTCAGTCGGTGAGCAGTTCTTC. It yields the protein CASSLFSVGEQFF.

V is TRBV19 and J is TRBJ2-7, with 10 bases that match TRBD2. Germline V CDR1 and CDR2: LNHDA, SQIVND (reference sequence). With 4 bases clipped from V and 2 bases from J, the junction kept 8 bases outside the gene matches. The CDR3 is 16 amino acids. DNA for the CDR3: TGTGCCAGTAGTAGAAGAGCGGGAGGGGACACCTACGAGCAGTACTTC. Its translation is CASSRRAGGDTYEQYF.

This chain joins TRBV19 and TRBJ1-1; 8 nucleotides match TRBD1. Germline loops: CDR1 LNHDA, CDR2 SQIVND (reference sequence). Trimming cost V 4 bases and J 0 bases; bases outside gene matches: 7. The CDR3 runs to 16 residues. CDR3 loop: CASSTRDRSMNTEAFF. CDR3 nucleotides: TGTGCCAGTAGTACCCGGGACAGGAGCATGAACACTGAAGCTTTCTTT.

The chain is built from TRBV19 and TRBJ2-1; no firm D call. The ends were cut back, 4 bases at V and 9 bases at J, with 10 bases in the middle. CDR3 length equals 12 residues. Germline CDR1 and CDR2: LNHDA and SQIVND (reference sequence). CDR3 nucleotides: TGTGCCAGTAGTACCACACCAAGTGAGCAGTTCTTC. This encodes CASSTTPSEQFF.

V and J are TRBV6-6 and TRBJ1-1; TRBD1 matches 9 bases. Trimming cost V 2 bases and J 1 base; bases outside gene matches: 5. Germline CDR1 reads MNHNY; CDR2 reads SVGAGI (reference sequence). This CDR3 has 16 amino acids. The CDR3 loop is CASSYPGQGKNTEAFF. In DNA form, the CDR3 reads TGTGCCAGCAGTTACCCGGGACAGGGAAAGAACACTGAAGCTTTCTTT.

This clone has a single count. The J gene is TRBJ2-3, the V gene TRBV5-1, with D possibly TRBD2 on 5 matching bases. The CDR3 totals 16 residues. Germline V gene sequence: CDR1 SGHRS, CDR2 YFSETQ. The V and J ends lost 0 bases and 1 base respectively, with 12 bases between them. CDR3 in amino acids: CASSLDEGRGTDTQYF. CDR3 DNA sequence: TGCGCCAGCAGCTTGGATGAGGGTAGGGGCACAGATACGCAGTATTTT.

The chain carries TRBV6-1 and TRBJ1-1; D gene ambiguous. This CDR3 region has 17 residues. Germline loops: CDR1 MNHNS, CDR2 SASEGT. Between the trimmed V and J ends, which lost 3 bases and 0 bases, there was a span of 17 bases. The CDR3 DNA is TGTGCCAGCAGTGACAACTCCCGCCTCGGAATGAACACTGAAGCTTTCTTT. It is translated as CASSDNSRLGMNTEAFF.

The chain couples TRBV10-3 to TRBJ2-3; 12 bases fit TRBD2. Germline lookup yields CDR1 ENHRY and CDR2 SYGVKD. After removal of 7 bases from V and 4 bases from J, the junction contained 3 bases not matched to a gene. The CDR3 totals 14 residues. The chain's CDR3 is CAIKTSGRPDTQYF. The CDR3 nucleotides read TGTGCCATCAAAACTAGCGGGAGGCCAGATACGCAGTATTTT.

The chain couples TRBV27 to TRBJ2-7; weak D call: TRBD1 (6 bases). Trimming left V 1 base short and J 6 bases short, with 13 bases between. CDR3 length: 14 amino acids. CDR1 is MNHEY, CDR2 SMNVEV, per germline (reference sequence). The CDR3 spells CASSLFEAGAEQYF. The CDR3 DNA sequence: TGTGCCAGCAGTTTATTTGAGGCAGGGGCCGAGCAGTACTTC.

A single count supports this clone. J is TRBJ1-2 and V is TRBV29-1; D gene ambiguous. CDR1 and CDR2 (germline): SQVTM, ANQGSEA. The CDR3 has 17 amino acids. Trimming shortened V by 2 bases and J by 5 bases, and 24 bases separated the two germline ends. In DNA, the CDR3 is TGCAGCGTTGAATCGTACAGTTCCTCCCGTAACCTTTATGGCTACACCTTC. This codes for CSVESYSSSRNLYGYTF.

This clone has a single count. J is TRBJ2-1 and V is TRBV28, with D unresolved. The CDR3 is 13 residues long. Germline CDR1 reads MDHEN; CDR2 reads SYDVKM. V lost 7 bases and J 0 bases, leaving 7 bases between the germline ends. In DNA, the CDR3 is TGTGCCAGCACGCAGCCCTCCTACAATGAGCAGTTCTTC. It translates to CASTQPSYNEQFF.

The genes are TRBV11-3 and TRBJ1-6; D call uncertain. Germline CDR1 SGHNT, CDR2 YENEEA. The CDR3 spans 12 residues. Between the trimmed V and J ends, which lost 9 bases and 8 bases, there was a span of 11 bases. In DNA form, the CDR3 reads TGTGCCAGTCAGGCAACTTATTCACCCCTCCACTTT. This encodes CASQATYSPLHF.

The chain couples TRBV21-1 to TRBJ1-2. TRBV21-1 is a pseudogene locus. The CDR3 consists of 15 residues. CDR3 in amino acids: CASSKGVHHYYGYTF. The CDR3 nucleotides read TGTGCCAGCAGCAAAGGTGTCCACCATTACTATGGCTACACCTTC.

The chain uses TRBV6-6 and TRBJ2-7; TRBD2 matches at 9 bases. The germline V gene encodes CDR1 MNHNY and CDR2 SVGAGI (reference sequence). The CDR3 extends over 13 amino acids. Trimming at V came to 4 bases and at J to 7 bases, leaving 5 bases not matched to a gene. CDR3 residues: CASSLAGGPEQYF. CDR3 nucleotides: TGTGCCAGCAGTTTGGCGGGAGGGCCTGAGCAGTACTTC.

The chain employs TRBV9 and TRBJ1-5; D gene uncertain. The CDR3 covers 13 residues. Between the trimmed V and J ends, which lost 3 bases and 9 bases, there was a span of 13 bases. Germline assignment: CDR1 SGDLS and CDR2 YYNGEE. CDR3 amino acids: CASSADSRSPQHF. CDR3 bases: TGTGCCAGCAGCGCGGATTCCAGGTCGCCCCAGCATTTT.

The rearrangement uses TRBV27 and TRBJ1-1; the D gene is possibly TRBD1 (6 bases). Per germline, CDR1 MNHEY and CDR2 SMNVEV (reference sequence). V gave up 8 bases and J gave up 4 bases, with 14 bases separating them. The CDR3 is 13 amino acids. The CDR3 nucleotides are TGTGCCAGCTGGACAGAATGGGGCACTGAAGCTTTCTTT. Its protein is CASWTEWGTEAFF.

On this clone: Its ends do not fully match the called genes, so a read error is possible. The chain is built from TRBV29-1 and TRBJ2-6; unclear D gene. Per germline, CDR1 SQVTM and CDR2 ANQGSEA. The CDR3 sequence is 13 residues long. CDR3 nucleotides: TGCAGCGCTGAACTACCTGGGGCCAACGTCCTGACTTTC. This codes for CSAELPGANVLTF.